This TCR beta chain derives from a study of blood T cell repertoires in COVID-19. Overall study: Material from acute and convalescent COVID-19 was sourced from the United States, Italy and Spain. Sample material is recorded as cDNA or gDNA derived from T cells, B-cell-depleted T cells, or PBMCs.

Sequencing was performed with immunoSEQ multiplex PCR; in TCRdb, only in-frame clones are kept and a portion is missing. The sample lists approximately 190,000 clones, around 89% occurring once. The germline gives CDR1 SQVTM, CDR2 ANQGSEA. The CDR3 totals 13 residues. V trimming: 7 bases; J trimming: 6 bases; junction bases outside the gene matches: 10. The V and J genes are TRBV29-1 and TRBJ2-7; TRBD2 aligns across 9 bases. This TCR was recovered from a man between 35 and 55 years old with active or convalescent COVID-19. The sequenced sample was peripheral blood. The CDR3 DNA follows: TGCAGCGGGGCAGGACTAGCGCAGGGCGAGCAGTACTTC. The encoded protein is CSGAGLAQGEQYF.